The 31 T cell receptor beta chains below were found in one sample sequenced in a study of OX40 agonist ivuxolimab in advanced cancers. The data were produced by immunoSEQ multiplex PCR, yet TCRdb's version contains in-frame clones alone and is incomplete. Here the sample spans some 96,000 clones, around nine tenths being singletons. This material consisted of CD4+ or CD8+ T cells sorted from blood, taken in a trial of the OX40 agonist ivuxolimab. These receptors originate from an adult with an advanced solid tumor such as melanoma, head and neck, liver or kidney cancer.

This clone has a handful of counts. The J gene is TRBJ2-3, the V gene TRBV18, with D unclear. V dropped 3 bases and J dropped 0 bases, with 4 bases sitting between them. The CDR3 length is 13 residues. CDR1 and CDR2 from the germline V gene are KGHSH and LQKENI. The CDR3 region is CASSPPSTDTQYF. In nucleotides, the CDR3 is TGTGCCAGCTCACCTCCTAGCACAGATACGCAGTATTTT. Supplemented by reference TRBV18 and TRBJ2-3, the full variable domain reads NAGVMQNPRHLVRRRGQEARLRCSPMKGHSHVYWYRQLPEEGLKFMVYLQKENIIDESGMPKERFSAEFPKEGPSILRIQQVVRGDSAAYFCASSPPSTDTQYFGPGTRLTVL.

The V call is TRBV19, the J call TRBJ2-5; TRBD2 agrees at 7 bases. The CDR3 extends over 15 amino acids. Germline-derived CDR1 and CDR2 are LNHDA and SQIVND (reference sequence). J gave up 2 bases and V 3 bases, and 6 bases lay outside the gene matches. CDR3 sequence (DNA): TGTGCCAGTAGTATTGCGGGGGAGATACAAGAGACCCAGTACTTC. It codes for CASSIAGEIQETQYF.

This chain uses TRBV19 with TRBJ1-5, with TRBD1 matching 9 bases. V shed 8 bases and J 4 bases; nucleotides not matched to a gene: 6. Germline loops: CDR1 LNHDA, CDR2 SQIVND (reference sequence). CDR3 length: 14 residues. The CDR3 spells CASRTTGGNQPQHF. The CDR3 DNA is TGTGCCAGTCGCACGACAGGGGGAAATCAGCCCCAGCATTTT.

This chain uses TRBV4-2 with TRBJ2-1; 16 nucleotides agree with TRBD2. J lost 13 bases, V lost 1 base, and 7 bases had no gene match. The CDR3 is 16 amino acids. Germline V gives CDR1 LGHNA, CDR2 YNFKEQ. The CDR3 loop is CASSQVGTSGGVQQFF. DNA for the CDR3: TGTGCCAGCAGCCAAGTGGGGACTAGCGGGGGGGTCCAACAGTTCTTC.

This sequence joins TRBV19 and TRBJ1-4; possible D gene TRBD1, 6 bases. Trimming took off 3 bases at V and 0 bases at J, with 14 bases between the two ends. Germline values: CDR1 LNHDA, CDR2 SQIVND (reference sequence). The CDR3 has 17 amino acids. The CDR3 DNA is TGTGCCAGTAGTATTTCCAGGGGCCATACAACTAATGAAAAACTGTTTTTT. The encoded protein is CASSISRGHTTNEKLFF.

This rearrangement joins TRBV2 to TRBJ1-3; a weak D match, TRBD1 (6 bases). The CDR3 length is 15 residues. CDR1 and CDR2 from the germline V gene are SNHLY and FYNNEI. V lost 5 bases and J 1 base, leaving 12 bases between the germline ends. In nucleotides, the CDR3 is TGTGCCAGCAGTTCAGACAGGCCTTCTGGAAACACCATATATTTT. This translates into CASSSDRPSGNTIYF. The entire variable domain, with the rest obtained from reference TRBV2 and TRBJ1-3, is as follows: EPEVTQTPSHQVTQMGQEVILRCVPISNHLYFYWYRQILGQKVEFLVSFYNNEISEKSEIFDDQFSVERPDGSNFTLKIRSTKLEDSAMYFCASSSDRPSGNTIYFGEGSWLTVV.

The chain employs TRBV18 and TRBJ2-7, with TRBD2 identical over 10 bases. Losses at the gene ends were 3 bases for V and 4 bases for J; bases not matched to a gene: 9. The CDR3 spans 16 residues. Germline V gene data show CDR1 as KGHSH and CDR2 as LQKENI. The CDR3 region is CASSPTSSGGPYEQYF. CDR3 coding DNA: TGTGCCAGCTCACCCACGTCTAGCGGGGGCCCATACGAGCAGTACTTC.

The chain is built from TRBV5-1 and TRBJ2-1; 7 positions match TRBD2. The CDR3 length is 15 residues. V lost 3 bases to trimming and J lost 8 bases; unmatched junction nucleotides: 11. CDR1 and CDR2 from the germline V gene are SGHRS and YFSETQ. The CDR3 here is CASSYQHRGGDEQFF. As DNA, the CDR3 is TGCGCCAGCAGCTACCAACATCGGGGAGGGGATGAGCAGTTCTTC.

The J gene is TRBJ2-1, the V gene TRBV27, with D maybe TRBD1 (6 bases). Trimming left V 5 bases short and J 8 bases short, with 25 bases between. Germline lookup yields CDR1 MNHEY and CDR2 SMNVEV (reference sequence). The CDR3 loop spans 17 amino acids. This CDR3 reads CASSNRRQALAGDEQFF. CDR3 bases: TGTGCCAGCAGTAACCGAAGACAGGCGCTAGCAGGCGATGAGCAGTTCTTC.

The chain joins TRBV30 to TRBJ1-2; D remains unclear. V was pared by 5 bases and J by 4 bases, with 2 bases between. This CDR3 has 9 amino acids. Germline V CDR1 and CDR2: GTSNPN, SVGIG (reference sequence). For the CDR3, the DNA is TGTGCCTGGCCCTATGGCTACACCTTC. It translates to CAWPYGYTF.

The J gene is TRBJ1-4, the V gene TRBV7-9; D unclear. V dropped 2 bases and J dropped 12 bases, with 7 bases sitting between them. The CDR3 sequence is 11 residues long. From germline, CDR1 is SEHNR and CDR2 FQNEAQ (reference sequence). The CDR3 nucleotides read TGTGCCAGCAGCTTAAGCCGGGAACTGTTTTTT. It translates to CASSLSRELFF. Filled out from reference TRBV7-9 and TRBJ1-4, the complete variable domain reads DTGVSQNPRHKITKRGQNVTFRCDPISEHNRLYWYRQTLGQGPEFLTYFQNEAQLEKSRLLSDRFSAERPKGSFSTLEIQRTEQGDSAMYLCASSLSRELFFGSGTQLSVL.

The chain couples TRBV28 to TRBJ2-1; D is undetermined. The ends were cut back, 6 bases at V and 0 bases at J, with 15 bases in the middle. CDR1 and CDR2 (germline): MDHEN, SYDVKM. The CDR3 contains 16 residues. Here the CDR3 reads CASSPRTESSYNEQFF. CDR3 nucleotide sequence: TGTGCCAGCAGCCCCCGTACGGAGAGCTCCTACAATGAGCAGTTCTTC.

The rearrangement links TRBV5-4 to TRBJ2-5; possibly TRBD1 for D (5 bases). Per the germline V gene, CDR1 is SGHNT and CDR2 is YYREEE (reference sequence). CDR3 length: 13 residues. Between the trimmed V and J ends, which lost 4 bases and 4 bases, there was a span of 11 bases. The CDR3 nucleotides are TGTGCCAGCAGCCCACAGGTTACAGAGACCCAGTACTTC. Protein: CASSPQVTETQYF.

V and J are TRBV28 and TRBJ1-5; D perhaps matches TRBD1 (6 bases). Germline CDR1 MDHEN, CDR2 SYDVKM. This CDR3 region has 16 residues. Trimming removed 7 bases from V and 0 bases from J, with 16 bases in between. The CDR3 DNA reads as TGTGCCAGCACAGAGGGGGGTCTTCTTAGCAATCAGCCCCAGCATTTT. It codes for CASTEGGLLSNQPQHF.

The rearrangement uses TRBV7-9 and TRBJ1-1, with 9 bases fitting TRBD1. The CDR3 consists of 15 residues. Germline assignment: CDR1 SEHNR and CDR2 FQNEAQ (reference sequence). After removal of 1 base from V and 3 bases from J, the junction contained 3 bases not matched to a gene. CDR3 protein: CASSLGTGEDTEAFF. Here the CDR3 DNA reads TGTGCCAGCAGCTTAGGGACAGGGGAGGACACTGAAGCTTTCTTT.

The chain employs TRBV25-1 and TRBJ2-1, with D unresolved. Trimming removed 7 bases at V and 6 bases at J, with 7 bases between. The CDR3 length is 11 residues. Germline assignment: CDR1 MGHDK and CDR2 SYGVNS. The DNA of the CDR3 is TGTGCCAGCACGAGACTCAATGAGCAGTTCTTC. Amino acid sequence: CASTRLNEQFF.

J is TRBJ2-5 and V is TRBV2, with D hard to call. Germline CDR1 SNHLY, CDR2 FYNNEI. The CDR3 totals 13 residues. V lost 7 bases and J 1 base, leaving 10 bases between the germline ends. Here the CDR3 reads CASTRLAQETQYF. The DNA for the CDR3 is TGTGCCAGCACCCGGCTCGCCCAAGAGACCCAGTACTTC.

The CDR3 is CASSLVAGDTQYF. CDR3 coding DNA: TGTGCCAGCAGCTTAGTGGCAGGAGATACGCAGTATTTT. The rearrangement uses TRBV7-6 and TRBJ2-3, with D unclear. Germline-derived CDR1 and CDR2 are SGHVS and FNYEAQ. This CDR3 region has 13 residues. V lost 1 base and J lost 5, with 7 bases in between.

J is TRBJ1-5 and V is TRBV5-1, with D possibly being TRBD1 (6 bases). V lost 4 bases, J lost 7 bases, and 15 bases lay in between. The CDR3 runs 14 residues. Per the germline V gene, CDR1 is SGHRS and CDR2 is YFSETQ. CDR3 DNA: TGCGCCAGCAGCCCAGACGGAGGGGGGCAGCCCCAGCATTTT. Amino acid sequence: CASSPDGGGQPQHF.

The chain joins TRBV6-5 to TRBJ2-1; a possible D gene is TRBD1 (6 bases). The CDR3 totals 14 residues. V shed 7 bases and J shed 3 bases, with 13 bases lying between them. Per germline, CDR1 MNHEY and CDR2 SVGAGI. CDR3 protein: CASKDRNFYNEQFF. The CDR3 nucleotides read TGTGCCAGCAAAGACAGGAACTTCTACAATGAGCAGTTCTTC.

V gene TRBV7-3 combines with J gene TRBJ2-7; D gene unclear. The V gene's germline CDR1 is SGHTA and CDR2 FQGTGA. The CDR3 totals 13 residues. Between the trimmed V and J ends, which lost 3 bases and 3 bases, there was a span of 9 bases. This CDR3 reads CASSFGQHYEQYF. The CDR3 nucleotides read TGTGCCAGCAGCTTTGGGCAGCACTACGAGCAGTACTTC.

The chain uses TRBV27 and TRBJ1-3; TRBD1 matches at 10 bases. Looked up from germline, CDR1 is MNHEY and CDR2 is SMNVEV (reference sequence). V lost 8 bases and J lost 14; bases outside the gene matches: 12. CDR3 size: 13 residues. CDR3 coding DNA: TGTGCCAGCCATCAGCGCGGGACAGGGGTAGTATATTTT. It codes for CASHQRGTGVVYF.

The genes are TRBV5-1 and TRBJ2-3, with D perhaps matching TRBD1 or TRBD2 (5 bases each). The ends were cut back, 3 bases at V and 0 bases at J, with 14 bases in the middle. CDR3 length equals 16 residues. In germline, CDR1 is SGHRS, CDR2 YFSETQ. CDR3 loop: CASSSGPVTSTDTQYF. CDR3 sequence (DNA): TGCGCCAGCAGCTCGGGACCGGTTACTAGCACAGATACGCAGTATTTT. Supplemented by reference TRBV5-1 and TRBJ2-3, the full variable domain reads KAGVTQTPRYLIKTRGQQVTLSCSPISGHRSVSWYQQTPGQGLQFLFEYFSETQRNKGNFPGRFSGRQFSNSRSEMNVSTLELGDSALYLCASSSGPVTSTDTQYFGPGTRLTVL.

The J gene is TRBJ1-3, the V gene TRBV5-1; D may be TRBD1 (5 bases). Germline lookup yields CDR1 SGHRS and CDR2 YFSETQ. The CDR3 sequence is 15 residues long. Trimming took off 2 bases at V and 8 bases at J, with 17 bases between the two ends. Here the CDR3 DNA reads TGCGCCAGCAGCTTTGAGGCAGGGCGGTATGACACCATATATTTT. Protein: CASSFEAGRYDTIYF.

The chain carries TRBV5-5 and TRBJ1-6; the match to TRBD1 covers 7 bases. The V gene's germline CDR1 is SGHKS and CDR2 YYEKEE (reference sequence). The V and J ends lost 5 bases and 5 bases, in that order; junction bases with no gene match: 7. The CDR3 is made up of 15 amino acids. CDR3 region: CASSQGVANNSPLHF. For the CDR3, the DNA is TGTGCCAGCAGTCAGGGGGTCGCGAATAATTCACCCCTCCACTTT.

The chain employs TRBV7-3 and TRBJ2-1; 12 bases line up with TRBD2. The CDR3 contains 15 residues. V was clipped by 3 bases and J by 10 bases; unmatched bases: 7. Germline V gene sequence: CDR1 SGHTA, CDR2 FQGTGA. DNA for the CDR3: TGTGCCAGCAGCTTCCTAGCGGGAGGGCCAGGAGAGCAGTTCTTC. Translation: CASSFLAGGPGEQFF.

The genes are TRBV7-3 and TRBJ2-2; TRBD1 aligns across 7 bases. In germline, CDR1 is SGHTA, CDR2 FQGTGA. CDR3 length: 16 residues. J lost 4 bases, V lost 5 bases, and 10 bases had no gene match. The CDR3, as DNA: TGTGCCAGCAGCCCACCGGGACAGAGATCCACCGGGGAGCTGTTTTTT. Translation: CASSPPGQRSTGELFF.

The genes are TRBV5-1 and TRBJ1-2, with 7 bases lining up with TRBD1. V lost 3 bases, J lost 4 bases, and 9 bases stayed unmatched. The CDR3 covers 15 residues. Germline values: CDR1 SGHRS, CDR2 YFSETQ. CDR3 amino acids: CASSSRWDSRYGYTF. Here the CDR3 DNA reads TGCGCCAGCAGCTCAAGATGGGACAGCCGCTATGGCTACACCTTC.

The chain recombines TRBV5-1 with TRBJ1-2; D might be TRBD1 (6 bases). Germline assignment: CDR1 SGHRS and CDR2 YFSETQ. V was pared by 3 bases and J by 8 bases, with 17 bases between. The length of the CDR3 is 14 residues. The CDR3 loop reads CASSSMTDRIGYTF. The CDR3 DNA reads TGCGCCAGCAGCTCAATGACCGACAGGATCGGCTACACCTTC.

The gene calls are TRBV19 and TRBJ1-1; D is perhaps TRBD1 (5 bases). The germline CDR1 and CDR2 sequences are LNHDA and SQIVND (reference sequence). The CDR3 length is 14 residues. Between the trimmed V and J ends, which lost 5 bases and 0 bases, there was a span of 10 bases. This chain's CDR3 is CASSLAGMNTEAFF. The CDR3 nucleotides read TGTGCCAGTAGTTTGGCAGGGATGAACACTGAAGCTTTCTTT.

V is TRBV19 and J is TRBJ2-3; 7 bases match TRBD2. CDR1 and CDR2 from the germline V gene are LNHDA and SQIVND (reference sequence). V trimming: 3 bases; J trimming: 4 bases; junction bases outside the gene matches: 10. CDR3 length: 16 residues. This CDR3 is CASSIPTGGGPDTQYF. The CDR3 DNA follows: TGTGCCAGTAGTATCCCCACGGGAGGAGGGCCAGATACGCAGTATTTT.